This T cell receptor (beta chain) stems from a study of blood T cell repertoires in COVID-19. This CDR3 is 13 amino acids long. CDR1 ENHRY and CDR2 SYGVKD come from the germline V gene. TCRdb's table, derived via immunoSEQ multiplex PCR, lists solely in-frame clones and lacks some. The sample lists 250,000 or so clones; around 84% were seen once. The gene calls are TRBV10-3 and TRBJ2-1; D is possibly TRBD2 (5 bases). Sample: peripheral blood. The sequence derives from a man between 35 and 55 years old who had recovered from COVID-19. DNA of the CDR3: TGTGGGACTCGGGCCCTCGCGGCGGTTGAGCAGTTCTTC. This encodes CGTRALAAVEQFF.